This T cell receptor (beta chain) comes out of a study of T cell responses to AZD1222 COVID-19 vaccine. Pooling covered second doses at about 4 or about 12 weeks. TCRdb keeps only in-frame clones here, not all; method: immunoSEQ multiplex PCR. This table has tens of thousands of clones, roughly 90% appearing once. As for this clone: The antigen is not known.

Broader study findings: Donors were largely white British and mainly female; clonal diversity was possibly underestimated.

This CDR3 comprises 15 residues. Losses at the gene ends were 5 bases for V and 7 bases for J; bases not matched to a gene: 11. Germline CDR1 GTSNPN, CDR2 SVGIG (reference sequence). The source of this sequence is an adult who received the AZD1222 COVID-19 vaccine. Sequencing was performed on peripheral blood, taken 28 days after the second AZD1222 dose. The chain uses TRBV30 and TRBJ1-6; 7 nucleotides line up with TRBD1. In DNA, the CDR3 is TGTGCCTGGGCGACAGGGTCAACGGGGAATTCACCCCTCCACTTT. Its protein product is CAWATGSTGNSPLHF. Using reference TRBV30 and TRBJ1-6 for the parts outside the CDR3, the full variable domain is SQTIHQWPATLVQPVGSPLSLECTVEGTSNPNLYWYRQAAGRGLQLLFYSVGIGQISSEVPQNLSASRPQDRQFILSSKKLLLSDSGFYLCAWATGSTGNSPLHFGNGTRLTVT.